Below, 26 T cell receptor beta chains from the same sample are listed, as sequenced in a study of control samples from healthy donors and cancer patients. The data were produced by immunoSEQ multiplex PCR, yet TCRdb's version contains in-frame clones alone and is incomplete. The sample carries tens of thousands of clones, around 91% recorded once. Material: PBMCs. The receptors stem from a man in his fifties or sixties with colorectal cancer.

The chain carries TRBV5-1 and TRBJ1-1; D possibly corresponds to TRBD1 (5 bases). The CDR3 contains 14 residues. From germline, CDR1 is SGHRS and CDR2 YFSETQ. Trimming took off 5 bases at V and 5 bases at J, with 16 bases between the two ends. CDR3 in amino acids: CASRMGDRGTEAFF. The CDR3 DNA is TGCGCCAGCAGGATGGGGGATCGAGGGACTGAAGCTTTCTTT.

The rearrangement uses TRBV14 and TRBJ1-3; tentative D call: TRBD1 (6 bases). Per the germline V gene, CDR1 is SGHDN and CDR2 is FVKESK. CDR3 length: 16 residues. V was clipped by 3 bases and J by 0 bases, with 12 bases between them. CDR3 amino acids: CASSHLTGTSGNTIYF. The CDR3 DNA is TGTGCCAGCAGCCACCTTACAGGGACCTCTGGAAACACCATATATTTT. The whole variable domain, remainder taken from reference TRBV14 and TRBJ1-3, is EAGVTQFPSHSVIEKGQTVTLRCDPISGHDNLYWYRRVMGKEIKFLLHFVKESKQDESGMPNNRFLAERTGGTYSTLKVQPAELEDSGVYFCASSHLTGTSGNTIYFGEGSWLTVV.

The chain links TRBV30 to TRBJ2-3; D is tentatively TRBD1 or TRBD2 (5 bases each). V gave up 1 base and J gave up 8 bases, with 19 bases separating them. Per germline, CDR1 GTSNPN and CDR2 SVGIG (reference sequence). CDR3 length: 15 residues. CDR3 residues: CAWSGLALKGSTQYF. DNA of the CDR3: TGTGCCTGGAGTGGCCTAGCCCTTAAGGGGAGTACGCAGTATTTT. The entire variable domain, with the rest obtained from reference TRBV30 and TRBJ2-3, is as follows: SQTIHQWPATLVQPVGSPLSLECTVEGTSNPNLYWYRQAAGRGLQLLFYSVGIGQISSEVPQNLSASRPQDRQFILSSKKLLLSDSGFYLCAWSGLALKGSTQYFGPGTRLTVL.

The chain joins TRBV6-5 to TRBJ2-7, with 8 bases that match TRBD2. Germline V gives CDR1 MNHEY, CDR2 SVGAGI. The CDR3 is made up of 14 amino acids. The V and J ends lost 7 bases and 3 bases, in that order; junction bases with no gene match: 8. CDR3 loop: CASKTGGALYEQYF. In DNA, the CDR3 is TGTGCCAGCAAAACGGGGGGGGCTCTCTACGAGCAGTACTTC.

The rearrangement links TRBV20-1 to TRBJ2-7; D not resolved. This CDR3 contains 10 residues. V was cut by 5 bases and J by 9 bases, with 11 bases left in between. The germline V gene has CDR1 DFQATT and CDR2 SNEGSKA (reference sequence). DNA for the CDR3: TGCAGTGCTGCCGCTAAGGCGCAGTACTTC. Amino acid sequence: CSAAAKAQYF.

V usage is TRBV19 and J usage is TRBJ1-1, with D perhaps matching TRBD1 (5 bases). The V and J ends lost 3 bases and 4 bases respectively, with 12 bases between them. The CDR3 runs to 14 residues. Germline V gene sequence: CDR1 LNHDA, CDR2 SQIVND (reference sequence). CDR3 nucleotide sequence: TGTGCCAGTAGTATCCGGGGGTTGAGCACTGAAGCTTTCTTT. This sequence encodes CASSIRGLSTEAFF. The variable domain in full, with the rest retrieved from reference TRBV19 and TRBJ1-1, is DGGITQSPKYLFRKEGQNVTLSCEQNLNHDAMYWYRQDPGQGLRLIYYSQIVNDFQKGDIAEGYSVSREKKESFPLTVTSAQKNPTAFYLCASSIRGLSTEAFFGQGTRLTVV.

The rearrangement links TRBV7-9 to TRBJ2-3; D not certain. The CDR3 contains 15 residues. V was trimmed by 5 bases and J by 4 bases, leaving 16 bases between them. Germline loops: CDR1 SEHNR, CDR2 FQNEAQ (reference sequence). The CDR3 loop reads CASSREGLGPDTQYF. The CDR3, as DNA: TGTGCCAGCAGCCGAGAAGGTTTGGGCCCAGATACGCAGTATTTT.

The sample holds one count of this clone. CDR3 loop: CASSYFRGGEQYF. The CDR3 coding sequence is TGTGCCAGCAGTTACTTCAGGGGTGGGGAGCAGTACTTC. The gene calls are TRBV6-5 and TRBJ2-7, with D possibly TRBD1 on 6 matching bases. Germline assignment: CDR1 MNHEY and CDR2 SVGAGI. The CDR3 runs 13 residues. V shed 1 base and J shed 7 bases, with 11 bases lying between them.

This clone was seen only once. The chain uses TRBV11-2 and TRBJ2-1; D ambiguous. This CDR3 contains 13 residues. Germline V gives CDR1 SGHAT, CDR2 FQNNGV. V lost 0 bases to trimming and J lost 6 bases, with 6 bases between them. CDR3 nucleotides: TGTGCCAGCAGCTTAGAAATTCTCAATGAGCAGTTCTTC. The encoded protein is CASSLEILNEQFF.

CDR3 residues: CASSSYRNTEAFF. The CDR3 DNA reads as TGTGCCAGCAGTTCATACAGGAACACTGAAGCTTTCTTT. The V gene is TRBV27, the J gene TRBJ1-1, with D unclear. The germline V and J ends were trimmed by 4 bases and 1 base, with 7 bases remaining between them. The CDR3 contains 13 residues. Germline CDR1 MNHEY, CDR2 SMNVEV (reference sequence).

The rearrangement uses TRBV25-1 and TRBJ1-1, with D unclear. The CDR3 loop spans 12 amino acids. Trimming removed 5 bases at V and 11 bases at J, with 15 bases between. Germline CDR1 is MGHDK and CDR2 is SYGVNS. For the CDR3, the DNA is TGTGCCAGCAGTCCTCCGGGCGGGTGGGCTTTCTTT. Translating gives CASSPPGGWAFF.

The rearrangement uses TRBV7-2 and TRBJ1-4, with 7 bases identical to TRBD1. The CDR3 is 15 amino acids. J lost 4 bases, V lost 6 bases, and 8 bases had no gene match. Germline CDR1 and CDR2: SGHTA and FQGNSA. The CDR3 here is CASSFRDSINEKLFF. CDR3 DNA sequence: TGTGCCAGCAGTTTCCGGGACAGCATTAATGAAAAACTGTTTTTT.

The chain is built from TRBV9 and TRBJ2-1; TRBD2 agrees at 8 bases. V lost 2 bases and J lost 4; bases outside the gene matches: 11. CDR1 SGDLS and CDR2 YYNGEE come from the germline V gene. The CDR3 runs 17 residues. The CDR3 loop is CASSVVPSGGFYNEQFF. In nucleotides, the CDR3 is TGTGCCAGCAGCGTTGTACCCAGCGGGGGATTTTACAATGAGCAGTTCTTC.

This clone was detected only once. The V and J genes are TRBV11-1 and TRBJ2-7; 9 bases line up with TRBD1. The CDR3 totals 14 residues. The trim removed 4 bases at V and 4 bases at J, leaving 5 bases unmatched. Germline CDR1 and CDR2: SGHAT and FQDESV (reference sequence). The CDR3 bases are TGTGCCAGCAGCTCGGGGACAGGGCTGTACGAGCAGTACTTC. This sequence encodes CASSSGTGLYEQYF. Full variable domain (rest looked up from reference TRBV11-1 and TRBJ2-7): EAEVAQSPRYKITEKSQAVAFWCDPISGHATLYWYRQILGQGPELLVQFQDESVVDDSQLPKDRFSAERLKGVDSTLKIQPAELGDSAMYLCASSSGTGLYEQYFGPGTRLTVT.

The CDR3 region is CASSLVRGTTYEQYF. For the CDR3, the DNA is TGTGCCAGCAGCTTAGTTAGGGGTACGACCTACGAGCAGTACTTC. This chain joins TRBV11-2 and TRBJ2-7; the D gene is possibly TRBD1 (5 bases). V lost 1 base to trimming and J lost 2 bases, with 12 bases between them. The length of the CDR3 is 15 residues. Germline CDR1 SGHAT, CDR2 FQNNGV.

The chain links TRBV6-4 to TRBJ2-2; D unresolved. V was pared by 6 bases and J by 1 base, with 9 bases between. This CDR3 is built from 14 residues. CDR1 and CDR2 from the germline V gene are MRHNA and SNTAGT. The CDR3 is CASRPDGNTGELFF. The DNA for the CDR3 is TGTGCCAGCAGACCGGACGGGAACACCGGGGAGCTGTTTTTT.

The rearrangement uses TRBV7-3 and TRBJ2-3; the D gene is possibly TRBD1 (6 bases). V lost 2 bases to trimming and J lost 5 bases, with 11 bases between them. The germline CDR1 and CDR2 sequences are SGHTA and FQGTGA. The CDR3 consists of 14 residues. CDR3 residues: CASSLGGRGDTQYF. The CDR3 coding sequence is TGTGCCAGCAGCTTAGGGGGCAGGGGAGATACGCAGTATTTT.

A single count supports this clone. This sequence joins TRBV7-9 and TRBJ1-2; a weak D match, TRBD1 (5 bases). The CDR3 runs 14 residues. Trimming took off 5 bases at V and 4 bases at J, with 14 bases between the two ends. Per the germline V gene, CDR1 is SEHNR and CDR2 is FQNEAQ (reference sequence). The CDR3 here is CASSPLGRGYGYTF. CDR3 in DNA: TGTGCCAGCAGCCCCTTGGGGAGGGGCTATGGCTACACCTTC.

V gene TRBV5-1 combines with J gene TRBJ1-4, with D unresolved. V gave up 2 bases and J gave up 0 bases, with 5 bases separating them. CDR3 length: 14 residues. The germline V gene has CDR1 SGHRS and CDR2 YFSETQ. CDR3 loop: CASSFGATNEKLFF. The CDR3 nucleotides read TGCGCCAGCAGCTTCGGTGCAACTAATGAAAAACTGTTTTTT.

The rearrangement joins TRBV18 to TRBJ2-6; TRBD1 matches at 7 bases. Trimming at V came to 2 bases and at J to 2 bases, leaving 12 bases not matched to a gene. The V gene's germline CDR1 is KGHSH and CDR2 LQKENI. The CDR3 is 19 amino acids. The CDR3 DNA follows: TGTGCCAGCTCACCATTCGCCTCAGGGGGTTCGGCTGGGGCCAACGTCCTGACTTTC. This translates into CASSPFASGGSAGANVLTF.

This chain links TRBV15 with TRBJ2-7, with D uncertain. The V end lost 1 base, the J end lost 0 bases, and 7 bases lay between the germline ends. The germline V gene has CDR1 LNHNV and CDR2 YYDKDF (reference sequence). CDR3 length: 14 amino acids. The CDR3 nucleotides read TGTGCCACCAGCAGAGTCCTGAACTCCTACGAGCAGTACTTC. It is translated as CATSRVLNSYEQYF. Looking up the rest from reference TRBV15 and TRBJ2-7 gives the full variable domain: DAMVIQNPRYQVTQFGKPVTLSCSQTLNHNVMYWYQQKSSQAPKLLFHYYDKDFNNEADTPDNFQSRRPNTSFCFLDIRSPGLGDTAMYLCATSRVLNSYEQYFGPGTRLTVT.

This clone was seen a handful of times. J is TRBJ2-3 and V is TRBV4-3, with D maybe TRBD1 (6 bases). Trimming shortened V by 0 bases and J by 1 base, and 11 bases separated the two germline ends. The CDR3 extends over 16 amino acids. Germline lookup yields CDR1 LGHNA and CDR2 YSLEER. CDR3 amino acids: CASSQDWDTRTDTQYF. CDR3 sequence (DNA): TGCGCCAGCAGCCAAGATTGGGACACCCGCACAGATACGCAGTATTTT.

The chain has TRBV25-1 and TRBJ1-6, with TRBD1 identical over 8 bases. Germline-derived CDR1 and CDR2 are MGHDK and SYGVNS. The length of the CDR3 is 14 residues. The junction had 6 bases not matched to a gene; V was cut back by 7 bases and J by 7 bases. The CDR3 sequence: CASTGQGWNSPLHF. The CDR3 DNA follows: TGTGCCAGCACTGGACAGGGCTGGAATTCACCCCTCCACTTT.

The chain links TRBV7-2 to TRBJ2-7; TRBD2 matches 9 bases. Germline values: CDR1 SGHTA, CDR2 FQGNSA. The CDR3 length is 18 residues. V shed 5 bases, J shed 0 bases, and the junction held 14 bases outside the gene matches. The CDR3 DNA is TGTGCCAGCAGCCTCCGAAGGTTGCGGGGGGGCAGCTCCTACGAGCAGTACTTC. It codes for CASSLRRLRGGSSYEQYF.

This clone was recorded a few times. The rearrangement joins TRBV27 to TRBJ2-6; D gene uncertain. The CDR3 runs 13 residues. Germline loops: CDR1 MNHEY, CDR2 SMNVEV (reference sequence). CDR3 region: CACGPSGANVLTF. The CDR3 coding sequence is TGTGCTTGCGGTCCCTCCGGGGCCAACGTCCTGACTTTC.

The chain is built from TRBV19 and TRBJ2-1, with 9 bases that match TRBD2. The V and J ends lost 8 bases and 3 bases, in that order; junction bases with no gene match: 5. Germline CDR1 reads LNHDA; CDR2 reads SQIVND (reference sequence). CDR3 length: 14 amino acids. DNA of the CDR3: TGTGCCAGTGCCCCGACTAGCGGCTACAATGAGCAGTTCTTC. Translated, it gives CASAPTSGYNEQFF.